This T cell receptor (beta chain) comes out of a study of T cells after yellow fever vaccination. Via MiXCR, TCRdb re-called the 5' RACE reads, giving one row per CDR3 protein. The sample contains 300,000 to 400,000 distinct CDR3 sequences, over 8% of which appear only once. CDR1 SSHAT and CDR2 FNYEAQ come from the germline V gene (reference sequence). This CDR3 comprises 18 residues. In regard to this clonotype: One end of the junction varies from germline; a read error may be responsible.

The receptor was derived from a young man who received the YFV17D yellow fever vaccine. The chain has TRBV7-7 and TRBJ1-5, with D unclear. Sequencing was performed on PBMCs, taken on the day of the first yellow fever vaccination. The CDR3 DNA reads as TGTGCTAGCAGCTTAGAAAGAGGACGGAACTCCATAAATCAGCCCCAGCATTTT. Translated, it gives CASSLERGRNSINQPQHF.